The present T cell receptor beta chain was sequenced within a study of T cell responses to AZD1222 COVID-19 vaccine. General study results and limits: Spike-wide coverage was observed for vaccine-associated CD4 TCRs, with dominant responses at 160-218 and 743-854. Elevations in Spike-specific TCR breadth and depth followed administration of two AZD1222 doses.

The germline V and J ends were trimmed by 1 base and 2 bases, with 12 bases remaining between them. This CDR3 contains 16 residues. Per the germline V gene, CDR1 is SEHNR and CDR2 is FQNEAQ (reference sequence). Comment on this clone: Its antigen remains unknown.

Assay used: immunoSEQ multiplex PCR; TCRdb lists only in-frame clones, some missing. Of 90,000 to 150,000 clones in the sample, around 85% were seen once. The sequence came from an adult in good health. The chain links TRBV7-9 to TRBJ1-3; D unresolved. Material: peripheral blood, obtained on day 0 of AZD1222 vaccination. This CDR3 reads CASSLDPGRAGNTIYF. DNA of the CDR3: TGTGCCAGCAGCTTAGACCCCGGTCGGGCTGGAAACACCATATATTTT.